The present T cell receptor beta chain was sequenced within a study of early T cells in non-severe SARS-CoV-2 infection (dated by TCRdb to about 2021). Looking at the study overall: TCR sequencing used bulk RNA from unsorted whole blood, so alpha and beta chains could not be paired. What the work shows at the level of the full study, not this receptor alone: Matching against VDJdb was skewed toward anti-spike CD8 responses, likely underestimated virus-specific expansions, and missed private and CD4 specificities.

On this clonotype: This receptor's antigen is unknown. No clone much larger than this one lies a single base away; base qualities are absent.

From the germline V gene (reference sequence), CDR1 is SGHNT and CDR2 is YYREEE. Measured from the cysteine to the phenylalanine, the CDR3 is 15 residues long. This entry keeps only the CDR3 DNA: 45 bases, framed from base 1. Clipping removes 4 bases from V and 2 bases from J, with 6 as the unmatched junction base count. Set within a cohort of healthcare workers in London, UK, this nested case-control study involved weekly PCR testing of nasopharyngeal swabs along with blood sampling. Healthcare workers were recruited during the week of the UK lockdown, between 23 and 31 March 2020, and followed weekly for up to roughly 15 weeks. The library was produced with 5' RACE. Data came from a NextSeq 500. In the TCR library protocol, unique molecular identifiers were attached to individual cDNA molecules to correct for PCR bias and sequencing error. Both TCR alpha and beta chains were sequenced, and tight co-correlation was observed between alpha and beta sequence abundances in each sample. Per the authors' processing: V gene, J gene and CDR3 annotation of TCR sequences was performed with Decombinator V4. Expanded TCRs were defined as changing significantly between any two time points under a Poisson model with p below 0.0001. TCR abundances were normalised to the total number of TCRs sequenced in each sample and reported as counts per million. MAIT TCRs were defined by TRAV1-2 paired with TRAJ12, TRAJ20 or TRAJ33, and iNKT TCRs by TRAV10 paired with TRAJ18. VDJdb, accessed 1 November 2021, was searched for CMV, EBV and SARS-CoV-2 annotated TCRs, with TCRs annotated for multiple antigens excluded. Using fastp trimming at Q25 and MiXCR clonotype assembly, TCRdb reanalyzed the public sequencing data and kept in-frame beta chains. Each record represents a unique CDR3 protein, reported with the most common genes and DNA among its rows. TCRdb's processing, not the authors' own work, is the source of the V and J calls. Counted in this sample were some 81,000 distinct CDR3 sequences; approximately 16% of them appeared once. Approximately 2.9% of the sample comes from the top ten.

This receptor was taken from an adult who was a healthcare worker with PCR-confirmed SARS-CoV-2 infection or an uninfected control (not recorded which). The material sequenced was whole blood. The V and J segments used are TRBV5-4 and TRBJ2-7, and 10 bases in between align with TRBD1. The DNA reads TGTGCCAGCAGCCCCGGGACAGGGGAGGCCTACGAGCAGTACTTC. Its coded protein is CASSPGTGEAYEQYF.